This TCR beta chain is drawn from a study of blood T cell repertoires in COVID-19. Germline values: CDR1 GTSNPN, CDR2 SVGIG (reference sequence). Trimming pared 0 bases from V and 2 bases from J, leaving 7 bases between. The CDR3 is made up of 14 amino acids. The protocol was immunoSEQ multiplex PCR, while the TCRdb copy is restricted to in-frame clones and leaves out a portion. This table holds around 120,000 clones, approximately 86% found once. The sequence was obtained from a human donor in a cohort sampled during active COVID-19. Input material: peripheral blood. J is TRBJ2-2 and V is TRBV30; the D is unclear. CDR3 loop: CAWSVLLNTGELFF. The CDR3 DNA sequence: TGTGCCTGGAGTGTTCTACTTAACACCGGGGAGCTGTTTTTT. The complete variable domain, with remaining parts taken from reference TRBV30 and TRBJ2-2, reads SQTIHQWPATLVQPVGSPLSLECTVEGTSNPNLYWYRQAAGRGLQLLFYSVGIGQISSEVPQNLSASRPQDRQFILSSKKLLLSDSGFYLCAWSVLLNTGELFFGEGSRLTVL.